This T cell receptor beta chain was identified in a study of PD-1 blockade in classical Hodgkin lymphoma. About the study: Once every 2 weeks, patients received intravenous nivolumab at 3 mg/kg.

The time point here: cycle 4 day 1 (C4D1), after 5 to 7 weeks of nivolumab. After autologous stem cell transplantation all patients relapsed, and prior brentuximab vedotin exposure differed between cohorts. Patients' outcomes at their best amounted to complete response, partial response or progressive disease. Study-level findings and limits: Prior to therapy, complete responders displayed diversity much like that of newly diagnosed patients.

The CDR3 is made up of 12 amino acids. Germline CDR1 reads SGHTA; CDR2 reads FQGNSA. V was shortened by 3 bases and J by 5 bases, with 7 bases between the two germline ends. Sequenced by immunoSEQ multiplex PCR; TCRdb stores in-frame clones only, minus some. The sample carries fewer than 100,000 clones, under 95% recorded once. With regard to this clone: Its antigen is undetermined.

The clonotype comes from a human donor with classical Hodgkin lymphoma. The sample in question was peripheral blood mononuclear cells (PBMCs), obtained before the fourth cycle of nivolumab. This chain uses TRBV7-2 with TRBJ2-5; either TRBD1 or TRBD2 may supply D (5 bases each). As DNA, the CDR3 is TGTGCCAGCAGCTTCTGGGGGGAGACCCAGTACTTC. Translation gives CASSFWGETQYF. The whole variable domain, filled in from reference TRBV7-2 and TRBJ2-5, reads GAGVSQSPSNKVTEKGKDVELRCDPISGHTALYWYRQSLGQGLEFLIYFQGNSAPDKSGLPSDRFSAERTGGSVSTLTIQRTQQEDSAVYLCASSFWGETQYFGPGTRLLVL.